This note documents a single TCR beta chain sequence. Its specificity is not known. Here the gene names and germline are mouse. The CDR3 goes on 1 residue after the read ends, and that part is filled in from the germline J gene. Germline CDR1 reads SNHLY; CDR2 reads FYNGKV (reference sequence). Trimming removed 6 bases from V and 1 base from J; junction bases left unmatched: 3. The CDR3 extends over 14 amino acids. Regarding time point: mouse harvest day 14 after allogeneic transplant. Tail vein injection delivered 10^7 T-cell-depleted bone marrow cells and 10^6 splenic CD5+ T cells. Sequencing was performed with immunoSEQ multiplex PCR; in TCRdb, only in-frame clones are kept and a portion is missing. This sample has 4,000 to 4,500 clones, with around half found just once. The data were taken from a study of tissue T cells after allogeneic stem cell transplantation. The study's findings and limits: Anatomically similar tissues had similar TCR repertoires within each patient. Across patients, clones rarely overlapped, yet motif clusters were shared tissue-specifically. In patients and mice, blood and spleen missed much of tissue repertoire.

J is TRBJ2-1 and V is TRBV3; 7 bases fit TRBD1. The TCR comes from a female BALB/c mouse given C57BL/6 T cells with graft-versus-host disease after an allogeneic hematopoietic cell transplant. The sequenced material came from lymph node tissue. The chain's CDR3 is CASRGTVNYAEQFF. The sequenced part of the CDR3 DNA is TGTGCCAGCAGGGGGACAGTAAACTATGCTGAGCAGTTC.